This T cell receptor beta chain was documented in a study of blood T cells in healthy people across ages. This clonotype was counted between two and nine times. Its antigen is not known. This CDR3 has 15 residues. Trimming removed 5 bases at V and 0 bases at J, with 14 bases between. Germline loops: CDR1 MDHEN, CDR2 SYDVKM. Next came a second PCR, run for roughly 6 to 11 cycles, which used a sample-barcoded 5' primer along with a J-beta primer mix. TCRdb reprocessed the 5' RACE reads via MiXCR and lists one record per CDR3 protein. The table lists roughly 2 million distinct CDR3 sequences, roughly 52% of them singletons. The study, taken as a whole, reports: Age advanced and TCR beta diversity per million T cells fell, roughly linearly. The long-lived group displayed more naive CD4+ cells, plus higher diversity, than the aged donors did.

The receptor's source is a woman aged 40 to 49 in good health. V is TRBV28 and J is TRBJ2-7, with a possible D match to TRBD2 (6 bases). The sequencing input was blood. This chain's CDR3 is CASSAIPTSSYEQYF. CDR3 DNA: TGTGCCAGCAGTGCCATCCCGACTAGCTCCTACGAGCAGTACTTC. Based on the CDR3 plus reference TRBV28 and TRBJ2-7, the full variable domain is DVKVTQSSRYLVKRTGEKVFLECVQDMDHENMFWYRQDPGLGLRLIYFSYDVKMKEKGDIPEGYSVSREKKERFSLILESASTNQTSMYLCASSAIPTSSYEQYFGPGTRLTVT.